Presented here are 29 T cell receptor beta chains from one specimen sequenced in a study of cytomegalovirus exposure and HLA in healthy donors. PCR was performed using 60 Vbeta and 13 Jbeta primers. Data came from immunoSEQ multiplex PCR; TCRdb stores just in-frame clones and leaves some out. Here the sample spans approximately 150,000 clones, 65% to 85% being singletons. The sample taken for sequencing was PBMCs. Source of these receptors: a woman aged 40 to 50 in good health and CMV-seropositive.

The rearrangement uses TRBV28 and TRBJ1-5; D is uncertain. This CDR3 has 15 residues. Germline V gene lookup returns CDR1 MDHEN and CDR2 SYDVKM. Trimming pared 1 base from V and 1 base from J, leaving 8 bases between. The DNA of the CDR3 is TGTGCCAGCAGTTTATACGGGAGAAGCAATCAGCCCCAGCATTTT. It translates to CASSLYGRSNQPQHF.

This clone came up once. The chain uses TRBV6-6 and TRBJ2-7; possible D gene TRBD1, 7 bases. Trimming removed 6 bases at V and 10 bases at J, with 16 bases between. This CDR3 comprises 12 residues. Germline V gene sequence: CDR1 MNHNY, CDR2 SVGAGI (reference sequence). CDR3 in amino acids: CASRSYRGGQYF. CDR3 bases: TGTGCCAGCAGGTCATACAGGGGAGGTCAGTACTTC.

CDR3 residues: CASSLVGASGSPGTQYF. The CDR3 DNA follows: TGTGCCAGCAGCTTGGTGGGTGCTAGCGGGAGTCCGGGGACGCAGTATTTT. The chain uses TRBV5-4 and TRBJ2-3; 10 bases match TRBD2. There are 17 residues in the CDR3. Germline-derived CDR1 and CDR2 are SGHNT and YYREEE (reference sequence). V gave up 0 bases and J gave up 9 bases; unmatched junction bases: 13.

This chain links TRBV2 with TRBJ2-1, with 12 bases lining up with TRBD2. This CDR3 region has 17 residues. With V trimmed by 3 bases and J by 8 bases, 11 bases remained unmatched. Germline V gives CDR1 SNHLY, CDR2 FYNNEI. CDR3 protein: CASSDLRLAGEGDEQFF. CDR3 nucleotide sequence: TGTGCCAGCAGTGACCTCCGACTAGCGGGAGAGGGCGATGAGCAGTTCTTC.

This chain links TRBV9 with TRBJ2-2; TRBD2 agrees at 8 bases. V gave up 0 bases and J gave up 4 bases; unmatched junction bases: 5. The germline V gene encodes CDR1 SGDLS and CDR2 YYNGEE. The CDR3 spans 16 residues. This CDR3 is CASSVGLAGFTGELFF. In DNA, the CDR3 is TGTGCCAGCAGCGTAGGGTTAGCGGGGTTCACCGGGGAGCTGTTTTTT.

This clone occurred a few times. The CDR3 spells CASSPGLAPDTQYF. The CDR3 bases are TGTGCCAGCTCACCGGGACTAGCACCAGATACGCAGTATTTT. The gene calls are TRBV18 and TRBJ2-3; 9 nucleotides align to TRBD2. Germline V gene lookup returns CDR1 KGHSH and CDR2 LQKENI. V was pared by 3 bases and J by 4 bases, with 2 bases of the junction left unmatched. The CDR3 runs 14 residues.

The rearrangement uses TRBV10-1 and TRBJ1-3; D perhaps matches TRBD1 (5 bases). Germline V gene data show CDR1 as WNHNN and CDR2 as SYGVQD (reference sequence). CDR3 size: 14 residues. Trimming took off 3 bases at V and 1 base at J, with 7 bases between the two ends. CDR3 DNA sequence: TGCGCCAGCAGTGATGGGGCATCTGGAAACACCATATATTTT. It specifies CASSDGASGNTIYF.

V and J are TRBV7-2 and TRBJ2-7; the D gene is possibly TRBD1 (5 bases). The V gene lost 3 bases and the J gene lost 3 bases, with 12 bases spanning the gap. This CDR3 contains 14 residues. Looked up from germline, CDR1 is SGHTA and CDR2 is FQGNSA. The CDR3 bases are TGTGCCAGCAGCTTCAACTGGCAGGGCTACGAGCAGTACTTC. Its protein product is CASSFNWQGYEQYF.

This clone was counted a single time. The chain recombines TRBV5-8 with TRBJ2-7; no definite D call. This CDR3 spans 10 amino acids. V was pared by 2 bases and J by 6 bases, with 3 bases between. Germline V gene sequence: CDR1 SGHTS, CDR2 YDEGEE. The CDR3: CASSLAEQYF. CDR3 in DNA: TGTGCCAGCAGCTTAGCCGAGCAGTACTTC.

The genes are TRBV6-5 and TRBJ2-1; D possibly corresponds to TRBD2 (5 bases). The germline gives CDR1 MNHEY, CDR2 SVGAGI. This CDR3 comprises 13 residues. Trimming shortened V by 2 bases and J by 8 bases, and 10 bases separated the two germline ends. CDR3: CASSYVGSDEQFF. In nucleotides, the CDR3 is TGTGCCAGCAGTTACGTGGGTAGCGATGAGCAGTTCTTC.

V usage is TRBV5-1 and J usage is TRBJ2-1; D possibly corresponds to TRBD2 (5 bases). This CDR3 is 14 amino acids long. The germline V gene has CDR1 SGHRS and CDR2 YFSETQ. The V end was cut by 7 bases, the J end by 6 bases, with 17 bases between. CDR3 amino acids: CASVSGVLGNEQFF. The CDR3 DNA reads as TGCGCCAGCGTATCCGGGGTTTTAGGCAATGAGCAGTTCTTC.

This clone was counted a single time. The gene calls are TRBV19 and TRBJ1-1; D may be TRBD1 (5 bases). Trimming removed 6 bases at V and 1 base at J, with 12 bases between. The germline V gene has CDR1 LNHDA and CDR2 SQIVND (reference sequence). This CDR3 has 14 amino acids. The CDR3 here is CASRDSTGNTEAFF. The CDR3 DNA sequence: TGTGCCAGTAGAGATTCTACAGGGAACACTGAAGCTTTCTTT.

CDR3 protein: CASSSVISYEQYF. The CDR3 region has the DNA TGTGCCAGCAGCTCAGTTATTAGCTACGAGCAGTACTTC. The genes are TRBV5-6 and TRBJ2-5; D remains unclear. The J call is doubtful: the DNA matches TRBJ2-7 better. Germline CDR1 and CDR2: SGHDT and YYEEEE. The CDR3 has 13 residues.

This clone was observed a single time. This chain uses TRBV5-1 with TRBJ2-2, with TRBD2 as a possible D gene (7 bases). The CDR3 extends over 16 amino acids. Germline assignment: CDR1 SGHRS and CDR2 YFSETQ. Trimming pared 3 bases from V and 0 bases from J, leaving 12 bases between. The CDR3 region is CASSWGRGTNTGELFF. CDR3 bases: TGCGCCAGCAGCTGGGGGCGGGGGACGAACACCGGGGAGCTGTTTTTT.

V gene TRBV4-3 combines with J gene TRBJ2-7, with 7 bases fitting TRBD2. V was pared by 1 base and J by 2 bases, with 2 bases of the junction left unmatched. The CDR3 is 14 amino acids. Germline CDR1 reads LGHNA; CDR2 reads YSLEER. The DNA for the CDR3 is TGCGCCAGCAGCCAAGCTAGCGGAACCTACGAGCAGTACTTC. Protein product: CASSQASGTYEQYF.

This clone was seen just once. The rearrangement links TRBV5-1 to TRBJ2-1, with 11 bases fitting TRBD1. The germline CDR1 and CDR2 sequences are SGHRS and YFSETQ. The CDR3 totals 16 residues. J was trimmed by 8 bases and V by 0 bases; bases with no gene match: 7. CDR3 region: CASSLGTGGTIDEQFF. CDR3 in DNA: TGCGCCAGCAGCTTGGGGACAGGGGGCACGATTGATGAGCAGTTCTTC.

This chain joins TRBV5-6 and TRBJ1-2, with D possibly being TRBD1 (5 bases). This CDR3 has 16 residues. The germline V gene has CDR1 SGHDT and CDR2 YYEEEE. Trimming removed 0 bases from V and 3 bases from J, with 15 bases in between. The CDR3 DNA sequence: TGTGCCAGCAGCTTGGTAGGGGCGGTTCTGGACTATGGCTACACCTTC. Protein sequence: CASSLVGAVLDYGYTF.

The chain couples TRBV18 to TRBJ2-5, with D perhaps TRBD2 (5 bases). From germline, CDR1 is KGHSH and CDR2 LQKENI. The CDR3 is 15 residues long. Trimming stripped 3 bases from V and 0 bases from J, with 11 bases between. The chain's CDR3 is CASSPLRGNQETQYF. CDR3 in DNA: TGTGCCAGCTCACCGCTACGAGGGAACCAAGAGACCCAGTACTTC.

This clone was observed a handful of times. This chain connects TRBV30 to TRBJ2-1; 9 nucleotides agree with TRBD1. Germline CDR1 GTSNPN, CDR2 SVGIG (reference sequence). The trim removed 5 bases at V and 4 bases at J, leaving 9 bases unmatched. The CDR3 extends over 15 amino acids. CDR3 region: CAWVSWGQGYNEQFF. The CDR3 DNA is TGTGCCTGGGTTAGTTGGGGACAGGGATACAATGAGCAGTTCTTC.

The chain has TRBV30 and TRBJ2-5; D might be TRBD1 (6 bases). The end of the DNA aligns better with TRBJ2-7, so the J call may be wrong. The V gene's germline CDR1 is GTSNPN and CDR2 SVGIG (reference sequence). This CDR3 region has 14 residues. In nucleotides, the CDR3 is TGTGCCTGGAGCGTAGGCAGGGGTATATACGAGCAGTACTTC. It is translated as CAWSVGRGIYEQYF.

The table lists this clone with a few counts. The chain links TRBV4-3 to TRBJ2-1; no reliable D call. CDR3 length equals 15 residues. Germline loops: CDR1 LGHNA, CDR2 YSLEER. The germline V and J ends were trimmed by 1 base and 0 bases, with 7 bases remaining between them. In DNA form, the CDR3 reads TGCGCCAGCAGCCAAGGTCTCCTCTCCTACAATGAGCAGTTCTTC. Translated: CASSQGLLSYNEQFF.

The CDR3 nucleotides read TGTGCCAGCAGCTTATCCGGGACAGGGGACGGCTACACCTTC. Amino acids: CASSLSGTGDGYTF. The chain has TRBV7-2 and TRBJ1-2; 10 nucleotides agree with TRBD1. Trimming cost V 2 bases and J 8 bases; bases outside gene matches: 5. Looked up from germline, CDR1 is SGHTA and CDR2 is FQGNSA. There are 14 residues in the CDR3.

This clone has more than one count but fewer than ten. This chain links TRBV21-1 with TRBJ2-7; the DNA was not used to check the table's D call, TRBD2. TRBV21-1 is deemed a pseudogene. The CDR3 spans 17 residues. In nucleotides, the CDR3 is TGTGCCAGCAGCAAAAATGATGGACTAGCGCGCTCCTACGAGCAGTACTTC. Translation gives CASSKNDGLARSYEQYF.

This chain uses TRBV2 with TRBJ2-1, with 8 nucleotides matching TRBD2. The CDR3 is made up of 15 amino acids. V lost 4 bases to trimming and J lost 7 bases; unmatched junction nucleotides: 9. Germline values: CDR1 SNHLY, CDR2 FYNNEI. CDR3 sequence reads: CASSVDSGGRNEQFF. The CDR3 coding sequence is TGTGCCAGCAGTGTTGACAGCGGGGGTAGAAATGAGCAGTTCTTC.

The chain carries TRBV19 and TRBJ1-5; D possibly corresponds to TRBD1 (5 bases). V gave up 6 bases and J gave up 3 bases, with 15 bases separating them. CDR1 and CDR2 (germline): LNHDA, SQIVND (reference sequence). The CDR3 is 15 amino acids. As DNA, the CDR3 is TGTGCCAGTAGGACCATAGGGGCGTACAATCAGCCCCAGCATTTT. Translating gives CASRTIGAYNQPQHF.

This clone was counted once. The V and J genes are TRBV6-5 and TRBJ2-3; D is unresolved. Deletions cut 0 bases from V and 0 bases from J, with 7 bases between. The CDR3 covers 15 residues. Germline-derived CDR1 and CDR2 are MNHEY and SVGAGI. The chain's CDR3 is CASSYSSPSTDTQYF. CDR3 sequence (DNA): TGTGCCAGCAGTTACTCTTCTCCCAGCACAGATACGCAGTATTTT.

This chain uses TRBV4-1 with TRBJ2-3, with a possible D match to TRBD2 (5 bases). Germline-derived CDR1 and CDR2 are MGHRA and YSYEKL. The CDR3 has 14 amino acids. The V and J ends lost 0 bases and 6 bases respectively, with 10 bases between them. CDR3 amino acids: CASSQDPRADTQYF. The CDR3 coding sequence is TGCGCCAGCAGCCAAGACCCGAGGGCGGATACGCAGTATTTT.

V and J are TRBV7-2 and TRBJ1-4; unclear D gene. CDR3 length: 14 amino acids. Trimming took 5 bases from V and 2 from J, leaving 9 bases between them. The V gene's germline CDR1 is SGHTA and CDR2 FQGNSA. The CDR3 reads CASSQTRTNEKLFF. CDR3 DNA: TGTGCCAGCAGCCAAACCCGGACTAATGAAAAACTGTTTTTT.

CDR3 residues: CASSLAWGTGPSGNTIYF. CDR3 coding DNA: TGTGCCAGCAGTTTGGCCTGGGGCACAGGTCCCTCTGGAAACACCATATATTTT. V gene TRBV28 combines with J gene TRBJ1-3, with TRBD1 as a possible D gene (5 bases). Germline V gene lookup returns CDR1 MDHEN and CDR2 SYDVKM. The CDR3 consists of 18 residues. Trimming took 3 bases from V and 0 from J, leaving 18 bases between them.